These 9 T cell receptor beta chains were all obtained from the same sample, sequenced in a study of blood T cells in healthy people across ages (dated by TCRdb to the mid-2010s). Libraries were made using 5' RACE. The sequencing machine was an Illumina HiSeq 2500. A second PCR of roughly 6 to 11 cycles was performed with a sample-barcoded 5' primer and a J-beta primer mix. Through fastp at Q25 and MiXCR, TCRdb rebuilt clones from the public reads, retaining in-frame beta chains. CDR3 protein sequences are deduplicated, and each keeps its most common genes and DNA. Across this sample there are over 1.5 million distinct CDR3 sequences, with about 50% seen only once. The leading ten clones occupy roughly 2.1% of the sample. Source material: blood. The source of these receptors is a middle-aged woman in good health.

This clonotype was counted ten times or more. V usage is TRBV5-1 and J usage is TRBJ2-7; D possibly corresponds to TRBD2 (6 bases). Germline V lookup: CDR1 SGHRS, CDR2 YFSETQ. The CDR3 is 13 amino acids. V lost 4 bases, J lost 2 bases, and 10 bases lay in between. CDR3 nucleotides: TGCGCCAGCAGCCCGCGGGATACCTACGAGCAGTACTTC. It specifies CASSPRDTYEQYF.

This clonotype was detected a few times. The CDR3 DNA reads TGTGCCAGCAGCAGACTACAAGATTACGAGCAGTACTTC. This translates into CASSRLQDYEQYF. V and J are TRBV7-6 and TRBJ2-7, with D perhaps TRBD2 (5 bases). V lost 5 bases, J lost 4 bases, and 12 bases lay in between. The CDR3 extends over 13 amino acids. Germline V CDR1 and CDR2: SGHVS, FNYEAQ.

J is TRBJ1-2 and V is TRBV18; 8 positions agree with TRBD1. The J segment lost 3 bases and the V segment lost 2 bases, leaving 5 bases of the junction unmatched. The CDR3 runs 15 residues. Germline values: CDR1 KGHSH, CDR2 LQKENI. CDR3 nucleotide sequence: TGTGCCAGCTCACCATCCCAGGGGGCTGACTATGGCTACACCTTC. Its translation: CASSPSQGADYGYTF.

The chain carries TRBV7-8 and TRBJ2-3; a possible D gene is TRBD2 (5 bases). The CDR3 spans 13 residues. V lost 5 bases to trimming and J lost 7 bases, with 13 bases between them. CDR1 is SGHVS and CDR2 is FQNEAQ in the germline V gene. For the CDR3, the DNA is TGTGCCAGCAGCGTAGGTGCGGGTAATACGCAGTATTTT. The encoded protein is CASSVGAGNTQYF.

The genes are TRBV20-1 and TRBJ1-2, with 11 bases fitting TRBD1. The CDR3 extends over 15 amino acids. Looked up from germline, CDR1 is DFQATT and CDR2 is SNEGSKA (reference sequence). The junction had 12 bases not matched to a gene; V was cut back by 6 bases and J by 6 bases. The CDR3 nucleotides read TGCAGTGCCGGACAGGGGGCGGCTTCCAGAGATGGCTACACCTTC. It specifies CSAGQGAASRDGYTF.

This rearrangement joins TRBV5-5 to TRBJ2-7; D not resolved. The DNA end favors TRBJ2-5, so the J call may be wrong. The CDR3 totals 14 residues. Germline values: CDR1 SGHKS, CDR2 YYEKEE (reference sequence). CDR3: CASSVVTVGETQYF. In DNA form, the CDR3 reads TGTGCCAGCAGCGTGGTGACGGTCGGAGAGACCCAGTACTTC.

This clonotype was observed a handful of times. This sequence joins TRBV27 and TRBJ2-7, with a weak D call TRBD1 (5 bases). This CDR3 is 16 amino acids long. V lost 5 bases, J lost 7 bases, and 24 bases lay in between. Germline CDR1 MNHEY, CDR2 SMNVEV (reference sequence). This chain's CDR3 is CASSLLQVSPGNEQYF. The CDR3 coding sequence is TGTGCCAGCAGTCTGTTACAGGTTTCTCCCGGTAATGAGCAGTACTTC.

Of note for this clonotype: Because it lacks the conserved phenylalanine or tryptophan at the end, this CDR3 is likely a read error. The rearrangement uses TRBV5-1 and TRBJ2-1, with TRBD1 matching over 10 bases. Germline-derived CDR1 and CDR2 are SGHRS and YFSETQ. The junction had 1 base not matched to a gene; V was cut back by 3 bases and J by 1 base. The CDR3 length is 15 residues. Here the CDR3 DNA reads TGCGCCAGCAGCTCGGGACAGGGGTCCTACAATGAGCAGTTCGTC. This sequence encodes CASSSGQGSYNEQFV.

The chain carries TRBV7-2 and TRBJ2-7; 10 bases line up with TRBD1. CDR1 is SGHTA and CDR2 is FQGNSA in the germline V gene. Unmatched junction bases numbered 4, after V lost 5 bases and J lost 0 bases. The CDR3 runs 15 residues. The CDR3 nucleotides read TGTGCCAGCAGCGGCCGGGACAGGGGCTCCTACGAGCAGTACTTC. This sequence encodes CASSGRDRGSYEQYF.